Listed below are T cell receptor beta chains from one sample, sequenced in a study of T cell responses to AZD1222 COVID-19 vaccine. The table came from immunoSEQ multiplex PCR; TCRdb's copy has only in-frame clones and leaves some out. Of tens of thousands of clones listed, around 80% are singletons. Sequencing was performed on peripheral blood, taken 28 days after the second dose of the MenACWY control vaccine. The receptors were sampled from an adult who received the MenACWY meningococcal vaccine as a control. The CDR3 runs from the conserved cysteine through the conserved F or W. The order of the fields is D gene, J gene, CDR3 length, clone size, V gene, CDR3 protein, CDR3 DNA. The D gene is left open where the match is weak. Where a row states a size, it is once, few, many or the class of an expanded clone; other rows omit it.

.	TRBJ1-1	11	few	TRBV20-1	CSAREGAEAFF	TGCAGTGCTAGAGAAGGCGCTGAAGCTTTCTTT
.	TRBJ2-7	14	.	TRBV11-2	CASSSGAGSYEQYF	TGTGCCAGCAGCTCAGGGGCAGGGAGCTACGAGCAGTACTTC
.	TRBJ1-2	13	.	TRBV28	CASSSGQLYGYTF	TGTGCCAGCAGTTCTGGACAGCTTTATGGCTACACCTTC
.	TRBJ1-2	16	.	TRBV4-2	CASSQAGKDEVYGYTF	TGTGCCAGCAGCCAAGCTGGCAAGGATGAAGTGTATGGCTACACCTTC
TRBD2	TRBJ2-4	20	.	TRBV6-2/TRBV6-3	CASSYTATSGGPLAKNIQYF	TGTGCCAGCAGTTACACAGCGACTAGCGGGGGACCACTAGCCAAAAACATTCAGTACTTC
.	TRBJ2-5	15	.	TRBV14	CASSDGRKAQETQYF	TGTGCCAGCAGCGACGGACGGAAGGCCCAAGAGACCCAGTACTTC
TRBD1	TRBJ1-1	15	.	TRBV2	CASSDAGQLNTEAFF	TGTGCCAGCAGTGATGCGGGACAGCTGAACACTGAAGCTTTCTTT
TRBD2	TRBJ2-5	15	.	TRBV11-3	CASSSSGGPQETQYF	TGTGCCAGCAGTTCTAGCGGGGGACCCCAAGAGACCCAGTACTTC
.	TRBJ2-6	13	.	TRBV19	CASRGEGANVLTF	TGTGCCAGTAGGGGCGAGGGGGCCAACGTCCTGACTTTC
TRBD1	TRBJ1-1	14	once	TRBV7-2	CASARQGLDTEAFF	TGTGCCAGCGCGAGACAGGGCTTGGACACTGAAGCTTTCTTT
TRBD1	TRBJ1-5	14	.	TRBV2	CASRDRGSNQPQHF	TGTGCCAGCCGGGACAGGGGGAGCAATCAGCCCCAGCATTTT
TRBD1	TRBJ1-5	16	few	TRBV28	CASSHRRGQPNQPQHF	TGTGCCAGCAGCCACCGGAGGGGACAGCCAAATCAGCCCCAGCATTTT
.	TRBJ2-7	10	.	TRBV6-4	CASSNYEQYF	TGTGCCAGCAGTAACTACGAGCAGTACTTC
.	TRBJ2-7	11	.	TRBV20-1	CSAIRQAEQYF	TGCAGTGCTATACGACAGGCTGAGCAGTACTTC
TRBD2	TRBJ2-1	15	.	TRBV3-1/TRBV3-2	CASSQGELAADEQFF	TGTGCCAGCAGCCAAGGTGAACTAGCGGCGGATGAGCAGTTCTTC
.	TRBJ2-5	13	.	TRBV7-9	CASSLGSQETQYF	TGTGCCAGCAGCTTAGGCAGCCAAGAGACCCAGTACTTC
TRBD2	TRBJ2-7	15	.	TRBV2	CASSRSSGGISEQYF	TGTGCCAGCAGCCGATCTAGCGGGGGTATTTCCGAGCAGTACTTC
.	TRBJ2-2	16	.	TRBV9	CASSPVSGESSGELFF	TGTGCCAGCAGCCCCGTCTCGGGAGAGTCGTCCGGGGAGCTGTTTTTT
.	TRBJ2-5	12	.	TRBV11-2	CASSLIVGTQYF	TGTGCCAGCAGCTTAATTGTCGGGACCCAGTACTTC
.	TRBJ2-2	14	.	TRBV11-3	CASSLLSTTGELFF	TGTGCCAGCAGCTTACTCAGCACCACCGGGGAGCTGTTTTTT
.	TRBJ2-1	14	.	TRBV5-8	CASSLGGSYNEQFF	TGTGCCAGCAGCTTGGGGGGTTCTTACAATGAGCAGTTCTTC
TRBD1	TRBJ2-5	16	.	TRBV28	CASSPGGGIFQETQYF	TGTGCCAGCAGTCCAGGGGGTGGGATTTTTCAAGAGACCCAGTACTTC
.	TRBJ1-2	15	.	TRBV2	CASNRAGTGNYGYTF	TGTGCCAGCAACCGGGCAGGCACGGGCAACTATGGCTACACCTTC
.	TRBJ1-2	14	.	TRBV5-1	CASSLGGLNYGYTF	TGCGCCAGCAGCTTGGGAGGTCTTAACTATGGCTACACCTTC
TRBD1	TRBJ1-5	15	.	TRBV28	CASSRDSYSNQPQHF	TGTGCCAGCAGTAGGGACAGTTATAGCAATCAGCCCCAGCATTTT
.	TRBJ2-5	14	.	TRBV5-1	CASSFDGNQETQYF	TGCGCCAGCAGCTTCGATGGTAACCAAGAGACCCAGTACTTC
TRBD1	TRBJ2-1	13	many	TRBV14	CASSQVTGGEQFF	TGTGCCAGCAGCCAGGTAACAGGGGGAGAGCAGTTCTTC
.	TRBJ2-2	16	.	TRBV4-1	CASSQIPGVGTGELFF	TGCGCCAGCAGCCAGATACCGGGAGTAGGGACCGGGGAGCTGTTTTTT
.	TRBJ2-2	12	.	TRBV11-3	CASSSRFGELFF	TGTGCCAGCAGCTCTCGTTTCGGGGAGCTGTTTTTT
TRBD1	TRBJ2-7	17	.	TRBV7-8	CASSLRAPGQGFDEQYF	TGTGCCAGCAGCTTACGAGCACCGGGACAGGGTTTCGACGAGCAGTACTTC
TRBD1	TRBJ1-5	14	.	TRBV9	CASSPGQDNQPQHF	TGTGCCAGCAGCCCAGGACAGGACAATCAGCCCCAGCATTTT
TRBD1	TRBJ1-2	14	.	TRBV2	CASSIDRGGYGYTF	TGTGCCAGCAGTATTGACAGGGGAGGGTATGGCTACACCTTC
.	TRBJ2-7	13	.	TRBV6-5	CASSLGPTYEQYF	TGTGCCAGCAGTTTGGGACCTACCTACGAGCAGTACTTC
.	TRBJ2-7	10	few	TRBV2	CASSLGEQYF	TGTGCCAGCAGCCTTGGGGAGCAGTACTTC
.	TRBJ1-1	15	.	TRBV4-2	CASSQDPLSNTEAFF	TGTGCCAGCAGCCAAGATCCTCTTTCGAACACTGAAGCTTTCTTT
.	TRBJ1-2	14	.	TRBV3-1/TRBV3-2	CASSPPQATYGYTF	TGTGCCAGCAGTCCCCCACAGGCCACCTATGGCTACACCTTC
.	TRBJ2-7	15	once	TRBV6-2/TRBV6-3	CASSYSADSSYEQYF	TGTGCCAGCAGTTACTCAGCGGACAGCTCCTACGAGCAGTACTTC
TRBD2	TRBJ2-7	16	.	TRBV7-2	CASSLVGGGGMYEQYF	TGTGCCAGCAGCTTAGTTGGCGGGGGAGGGATGTACGAGCAGTACTTC
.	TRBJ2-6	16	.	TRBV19	CASSPPGDSGANVLTF	TGTGCCAGTAGTCCCCCGGGCGACTCTGGGGCCAACGTCCTGACTTTC
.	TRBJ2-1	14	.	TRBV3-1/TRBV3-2	CASSQSRGTGEQFF	TGTGCCAGCAGCCAGAGTAGGGGAACTGGTGAGCAGTTCTTC
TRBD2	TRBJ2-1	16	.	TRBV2	CASRGGAGGPVNEQFF	TGTGCCAGCAGGGGGGGAGCGGGAGGGCCTGTGAATGAGCAGTTCTTC
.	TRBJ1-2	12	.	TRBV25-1	CASQGQFGGHTF	TGTGCCAGCCAAGGACAGTTCGGTGGTCACACCTTC
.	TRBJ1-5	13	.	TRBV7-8	CASSLSENQPQHF	TGTGCCAGCAGCTTATCAGAAAATCAGCCCCAGCATTTT
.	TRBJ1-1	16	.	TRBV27	CASSPQGPTLNTEAFF	TGTGCCAGCAGTCCTCAGGGCCCCACTTTGAACACTGAAGCTTTCTTT
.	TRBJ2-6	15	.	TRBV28	CASSLYGSGANVLTF	TGTGCCAGCAGTTTATACGGCTCTGGGGCCAACGTCCTGACTTTC
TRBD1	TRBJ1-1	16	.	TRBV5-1	CASSLHPDRARTEAFF	TGCGCCAGCAGCTTGCACCCGGACAGGGCTAGGACTGAAGCTTTCTTT
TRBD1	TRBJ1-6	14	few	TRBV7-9	CASSLTTGDSPLHF	TGTGCCAGCAGCTTAACGACAGGGGATTCACCCCTCCACTTT
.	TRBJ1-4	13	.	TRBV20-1	CSASGGANEKLFF	TGCAGTGCTAGTGGGGGGGCGAATGAAAAACTGTTTTTT
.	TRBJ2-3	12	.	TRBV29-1	CSVDSATDTQYF	TGCAGCGTTGATTCTGCCACAGATACGCAGTATTTT
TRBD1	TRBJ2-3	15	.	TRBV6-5	CASRMDRGYEDTQYF	TGTGCCAGCAGGATGGACAGGGGATACGAAGATACGCAGTATTTT
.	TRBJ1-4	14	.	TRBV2	CASSENRVGEKLFF	TGTGCCAGCAGTGAGAACAGGGTCGGTGAAAAACTGTTTTTT
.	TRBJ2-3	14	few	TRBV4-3	CASSMDTNADTQYF	TGCGCCAGCAGCATGGACACCAACGCAGATACGCAGTATTTT
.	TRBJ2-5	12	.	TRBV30	CAWSVRPETQYF	TGTGCCTGGAGTGTACGGCCCGAGACCCAGTACTTC
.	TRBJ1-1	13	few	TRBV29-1	CSVVLGQGTEAFF	TGCAGCGTTGTTCTGGGTCAAGGAACTGAAGCTTTCTTT
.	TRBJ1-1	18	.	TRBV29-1	CSVEDVRGERDKNTEAFF	TGCAGCGTTGAAGACGTCCGGGGAGAAAGAGATAAGAACACTGAAGCTTTCTTT